Sequencing of this TCR beta chain was carried out in a study of blood T cell repertoires in COVID-19. This table comes from immunoSEQ multiplex PCR, and its TCRdb copy is limited to in-frame clones, with some not included. The table lists 150,000 to 200,000 clones, approximately 80% of them singletons. V dropped 7 bases and J dropped 2; count of bases not matched to a gene: 15. The CDR3 runs to 18 residues. Germline CDR1 reads SGHVS; CDR2 reads FQNEAQ. The receptor's source is a man in his sixties who had been exposed to COVID-19. Sequencing was performed on PBMCs or T cells enriched from blood (not recorded which). This chain connects TRBV7-8 to TRBJ1-5; 9 bases are a match to TRBD1. DNA of the CDR3: TGTGCCAGCAATAACGGGGGACAGGGAAGGGAAGGCAATCAGCCCCAGCATTTT. Amino acid sequence: CASNNGGQGREGNQPQHF.